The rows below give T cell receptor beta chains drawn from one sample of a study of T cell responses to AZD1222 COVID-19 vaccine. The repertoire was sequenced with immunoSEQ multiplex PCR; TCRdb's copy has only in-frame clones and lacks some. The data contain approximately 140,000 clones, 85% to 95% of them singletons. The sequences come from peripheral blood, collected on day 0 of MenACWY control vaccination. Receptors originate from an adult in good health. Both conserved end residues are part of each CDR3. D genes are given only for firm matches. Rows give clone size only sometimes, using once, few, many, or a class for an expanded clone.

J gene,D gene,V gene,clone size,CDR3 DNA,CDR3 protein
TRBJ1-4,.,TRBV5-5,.,TGTGCCAGCAGCTTAGGAGGACTTACAACTAATGAAAAACTGTTTTTT,CASSLGGLTTNEKLFF
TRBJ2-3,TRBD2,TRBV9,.,TGTGCCAGCAGCCCCCCGGGACTAGCGACAGATACGCAGTATTTT,CASSPPGLATDTQYF
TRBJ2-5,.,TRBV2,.,TGTGCCAGCACACTGAAACCGCCCCAAGAGACCCAGTACTTC,CASTLKPPQETQYF
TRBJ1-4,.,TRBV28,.,TGTGCCAGCATTACGACCGGGACAAGGAGGCGGCAACTGTTTTTT,CASITTGTRRRQLFF
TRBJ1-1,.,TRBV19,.,TGTGCCAGTAGTTTCCGCCCGGGGGAAATGAACACTGAAGCTTTCTTT,CASSFRPGEMNTEAFF
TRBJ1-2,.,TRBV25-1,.,TGTGCCAGCAGTGGCCCCTCTGGGACGGATCTCTATGGCTACACCTTC,CASSGPSGTDLYGYTF
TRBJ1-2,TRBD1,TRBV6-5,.,TGTGCCAGCAGTTCTCGGACAGGGGGCAACTATGGCTACACCTTC,CASSSRTGGNYGYTF
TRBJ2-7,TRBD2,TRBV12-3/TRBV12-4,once,TGTGCCAGCCTCGGGGGGAGCTCCTACGAGCAGTACTTC,CASLGGSSYEQYF
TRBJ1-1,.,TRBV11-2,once,TGTGCCAGCAGCCATTTTCAGGGGGAAGCTTTCTTT,CASSHFQGEAFF
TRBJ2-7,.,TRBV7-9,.,TGTGCCAGCAGCGGGTGGCTTGGGGCCTCCGCGGTTGACGAGCAGTACTTC,CASSGWLGASAVDEQYF
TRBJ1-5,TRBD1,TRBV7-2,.,TGTGCCAGCAGCTTAGCGGACAGGTTCAATCAGCCCCAGCATTTT,CASSLADRFNQPQHF
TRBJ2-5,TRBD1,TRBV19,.,TGTGCCAGTAGTGCGAGGACAGGAGACTTCCAAGAGACCCAGTACTTC,CASSARTGDFQETQYF
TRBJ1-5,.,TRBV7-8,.,TGTGCCAGCAGCCCGGAGAAACATCAGCCCCAGCATTTT,CASSPEKHQPQHF
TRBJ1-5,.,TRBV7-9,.,TGTGCCAGCAGCTTAAGCGCGGGTTCTCAGCCCCAGCATTTT,CASSLSAGSQPQHF
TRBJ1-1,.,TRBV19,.,TGTGCCAGTAGTGCCGTGCGGGGGGATGAAGCTTTCTTT,CASSAVRGDEAFF
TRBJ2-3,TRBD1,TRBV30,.,TGTGCCTGGGGGACAGTCAATACGCAGTATTTT,CAWGTVNTQYF
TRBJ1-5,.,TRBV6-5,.,TGTGCCAGCGGCAGGCAGGCGAGCAATCAGCCCCAGCATTTT,CASGRQASNQPQHF
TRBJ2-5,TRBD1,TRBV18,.,TGTGCCAGCTCAAGCCTCCGGGACAGAGAAGAGACCCAGTACTTC,CASSSLRDREETQYF
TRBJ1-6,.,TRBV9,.,TGTGCCAGCAGCGTGGGGGACACCCATTCGGCCCTCCACTTT,CASSVGDTHSALHF
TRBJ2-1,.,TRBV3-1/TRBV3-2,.,TGTGCCAGCAGCCAAGAGGGGGGTAATGAGCAGTTCTTC,CASSQEGGNEQFF
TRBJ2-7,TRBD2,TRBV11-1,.,TGTGCCAGCAGCCTCTCTAGCGGAAGCTCCTACGAGCAGTACTTC,CASSLSSGSSYEQYF
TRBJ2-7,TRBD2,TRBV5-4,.,TGTGCCAGCAGCTTGGACAGCGGGGGCCTGTACGAGCAGTACTTC,CASSLDSGGLYEQYF
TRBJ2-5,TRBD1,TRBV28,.,TGTGCCAGCAGGCCGACAGGGGGCGACCAAGAGACCCAGTACTTC,CASRPTGGDQETQYF
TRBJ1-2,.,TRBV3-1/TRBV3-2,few,TGTGCCAGCAGCCAAGATCGGTTTGGTGGTGGCTACACCTTC,CASSQDRFGGGYTF
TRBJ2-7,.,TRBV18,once,TGTGCCAGCTCAGGTGGCAGGGACTACGAGCAGTACTTC,CASSGGRDYEQYF
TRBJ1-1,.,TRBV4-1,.,TGCGCCAGCAGCCAAGAGCCTTTCGGGGAAGCTTTCTTT,CASSQEPFGEAFF
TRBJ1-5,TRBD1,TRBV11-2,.,TGTGCCAGCAGCCGGGGACAGGGTCGAGCTGCTCAGCCCCAGCATTTT,CASSRGQGRAAQPQHF
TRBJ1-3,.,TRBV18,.,TGTGCCAGCTCACCCGGACAGCTAACTGGAAACACCATATATTTT,CASSPGQLTGNTIYF
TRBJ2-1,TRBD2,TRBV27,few,TGTGCCAGCACCCCTCGGCGGGAGGGTTACAATGAGCAGTTCTTC,CASTPRREGYNEQFF
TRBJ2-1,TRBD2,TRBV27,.,TGTGCCAGCAGTTCGGTTCGACTAGCGGGAGAAAGCGAGCAGTTCTTC,CASSSVRLAGESEQFF
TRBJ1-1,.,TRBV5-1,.,TGCGCCAGCAGCTTGTTGGGGTCGGGCACTGAAGCTTTCTTT,CASSLLGSGTEAFF
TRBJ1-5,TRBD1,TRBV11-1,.,TGTGCCAGCAGCTTAAATCAGGGGGGGCCCCAGCATTTT,CASSLNQGGPQHF
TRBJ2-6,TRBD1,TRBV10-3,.,TGTGCCATCAGTGAGGATCCGGGACAGGGAATTTCTGGGGCCAACGTCCTGACTTTC,CAISEDPGQGISGANVLTF
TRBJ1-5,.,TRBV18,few,TGTGCCAGCTCAACCGAGGGGAGGGGCAATCAGCCCCAGCATTTT,CASSTEGRGNQPQHF
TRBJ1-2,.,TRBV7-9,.,TGTGCCAGCAGCTTCACAGGGAATGGCTACACCTTC,CASSFTGNGYTF
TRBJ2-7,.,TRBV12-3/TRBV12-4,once,TGTGCCAGCAACCTTGACATCTCCTACGAGCAGTACTTC,CASNLDISYEQYF
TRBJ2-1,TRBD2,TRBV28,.,TGTGCCAGCAGTTTTTGGGACGGGACTAGCGGCCACAATGAGCAGTTCTTC,CASSFWDGTSGHNEQFF
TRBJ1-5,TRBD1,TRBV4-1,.,TGCGCCAGCAGCCTTGGGACAGGGGGCTGGCAGCCCCAGCATTTT,CASSLGTGGWQPQHF
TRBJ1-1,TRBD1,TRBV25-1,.,TGTGCCAGCAGTGCACAGGGGGGCACTGAAGCTTTCTTT,CASSAQGGTEAFF
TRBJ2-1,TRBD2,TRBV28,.,TGTGCCAGCAGAATTGGACTAGCGGGAGATGAGCAGTTCTTC,CASRIGLAGDEQFF